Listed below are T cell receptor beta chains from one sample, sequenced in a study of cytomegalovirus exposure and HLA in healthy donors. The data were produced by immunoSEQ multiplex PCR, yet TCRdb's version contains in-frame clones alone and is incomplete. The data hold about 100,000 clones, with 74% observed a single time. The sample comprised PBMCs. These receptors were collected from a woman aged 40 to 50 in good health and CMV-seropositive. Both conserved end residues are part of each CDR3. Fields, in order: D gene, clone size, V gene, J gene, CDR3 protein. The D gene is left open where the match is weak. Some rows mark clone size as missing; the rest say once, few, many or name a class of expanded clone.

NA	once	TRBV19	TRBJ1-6	CASRSGLNNSPLHF
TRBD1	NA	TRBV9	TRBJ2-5	CASSPTGGISQETQYF
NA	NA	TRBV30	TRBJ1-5	CAWGQQGSNQPQHF
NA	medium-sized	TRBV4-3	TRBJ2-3	CASSHRRTRYYTDTQYF
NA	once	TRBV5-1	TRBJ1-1	CASSEGHVNTEAFF
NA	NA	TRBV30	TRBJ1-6	CAWSVPGSSFHSPLHF
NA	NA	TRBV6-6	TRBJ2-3	CASSSAGADTQYF
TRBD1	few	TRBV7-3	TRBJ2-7	CASSLQGQGYEQYF
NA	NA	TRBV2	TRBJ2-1	CASTAEGYSSYNEQFF
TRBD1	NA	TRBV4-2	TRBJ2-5	CASSQGPGTEETQYF
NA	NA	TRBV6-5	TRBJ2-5	CASSSGWSGTQYF
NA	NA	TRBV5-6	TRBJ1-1	CASRTKEWAFF
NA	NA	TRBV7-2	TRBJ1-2	CASSRGYGAYGYTF
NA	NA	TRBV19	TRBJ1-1	CASTEDRQNTEAFF
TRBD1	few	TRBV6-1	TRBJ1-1	CASSEALTGGEAFF
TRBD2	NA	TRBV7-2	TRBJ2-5	CASSLGGGRGETQYF
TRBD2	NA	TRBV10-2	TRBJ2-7	CASNEATSGATYEQYF
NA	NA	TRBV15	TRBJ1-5	CATSRQGDQPQHF